The T cell receptor (beta chain) under discussion was sequenced for a study of control samples from healthy donors and cancer patients. Only in-frame clones appear in the TCRdb table, and some are missing; sequencing was by immunoSEQ multiplex PCR. The table includes approximately 110,000 clones, 90% detected once. Sequencing used blood. The clonotype comes from a human donor in good health. The donor label of this sample is uncertain.

CDR3 amino acids: CAISESNSGANVLTF. Here the CDR3 DNA reads TGTGCCATCAGTGAGTCTAATAGTGGGGCCAACGTCCTGACTTTC. V gene TRBV10-3 combines with J gene TRBJ2-6; no clear D. The CDR3 has 15 amino acids. Germline V gene lookup returns CDR1 ENHRY and CDR2 SYGVKD. Trimming took off 0 bases at V and 3 bases at J, with 6 bases between the two ends.